The rows below give T cell receptor beta chains drawn from one sample of a study of human T cells and chemical hapten exposure. MiXCR was run by TCRdb on the RACE reads, yielding one entry per CDR3 protein. The sample gives approximately 52,000 distinct CDR3 sequences, approximately 10% of which show up once; approximately 2% is in the top ten. The sequenced sample was whole blood, obtained in connection with sensitization to the hapten diphenylcyclopropenone (DPC). The receptors originated from a woman in her forties with alopecia areata. Some clones in this sample may be carry-over from other donors' samples. The CDR3 runs from the conserved cysteine through the conserved F or W. The D gene is left open where the match is weak. Size is omitted from some rows. Given values are once, few, many or a class for expanded clones.

TRBJ2-7	TRBV7-9	-	-	CASSSGPEQYF	TGTGCCAGCAGCTCCGGTCCCGAGCAGTACTTC
TRBJ2-2	TRBV7-2	-	TRBD2	CASSLRTSGELFF	TGTGCCAGCAGCTTACGGACTAGCGGGGAGCTGTTTTTT
TRBJ1-1	TRBV28	-	-	CASSEDRRQHEAFF	TGTGCCAGCAGTGAAGACAGGCGCCAGCATGAAGCTTTCTTT
TRBJ2-2	TRBV11-2	-	-	CASSFALSGTTGELFF	TGTGCCAGCAGCTTTGCCCTCTCAGGGACAACCGGGGAGCTGTTTTTT
TRBJ2-7	TRBV7-9	many	TRBD1	CASSPPGTGSGEQYF	TGTGCCAGCAGCCCCCCAGGGACAGGGTCGGGCGAGCAGTACTTC
TRBJ1-5	TRBV10-3	few	TRBD1	CAISGGTGSQPQHF	TGTGCCATCAGTGGCGGGACAGGGAGTCAGCCCCAGCATTTT
TRBJ1-1	TRBV29-1	-	-	CSVEGGGHTEAFF	TGCAGCGTTGAAGGAGGAGGTCACACTGAAGCTTTCTTT
TRBJ2-2	TRBV7-2	many	TRBD1	CASSFRQGNTGELFF	TGTGCCAGCAGCTTCAGACAGGGGAACACCGGGGAGCTGTTTTTT
TRBJ2-7	TRBV10-3	-	TRBD1	CAIRPGQATYEQYF	TGTGCCATCAGACCGGGACAGGCGACCTACGAGCAGTACTTC
TRBJ2-7	TRBV7-6	few	-	CASSLAPARGRTYEQYF	TGTGCCAGCAGCTTAGCGCCCGCTAGGGGGAGGACCTACGAGCAGTACTTC
TRBJ2-3	TRBV29-1	-	-	CSAVPSTDTQYF	TGCAGCGCCGTGCCTAGCACAGATACGCAGTATTTT
TRBJ2-7	TRBV28	-	-	CASRAQGVEQYF	TGTGCCAGCAGGGCACAGGGTGTGGAGCAGTACTTC
TRBJ1-2	TRBV6-5	-	-	CASSRDRSYGYTF	TGTGCCAGCAGTAGAGACAGATCCTATGGCTACACCTTC
TRBJ1-4	TRBV29-1	-	TRBD1	CSVVGEPGGNTNEKLFF	TGCAGCGTTGTTGGAGAGCCAGGGGGGAACACTAATGAAAAACTGTTTTTT
TRBJ2-3	TRBV27	-	TRBD2	CASSFQRGGTDTQYF	TGTGCCAGCAGTTTCCAGCGGGGAGGTACAGATACGCAGTATTTT
TRBJ2-3	TRBV5-1	few	-	CASRMGPTDTQYF	TGCGCCAGCAGGATGGGCCCCACAGATACGCAGTATTTT
TRBJ1-1	TRBV11-2	few	-	CASRYMNTEAFF	TGTGCCAGCAGGTACATGAACACTGAAGCTTTCTTT
TRBJ1-1	TRBV7-2	-	-	CASSPLAGTEAFF	TGTGCCAGCAGCCCCCTTGCGGGCACTGAAGCTTTCTTT
TRBJ1-1	TRBV30	many	-	CAWLSWRGYTEAFF	TGTGCCTGGCTCTCCTGGAGGGGGTACACTGAAGCTTTCTTT
TRBJ1-5	TRBV12-3/TRBV12-4	many	-	CASSLQADQPQHF	TGTGCCAGCAGTTTACAGGCGGATCAGCCCCAGCATTTT
TRBJ2-5	TRBV23-1	-	-	CASSHQDIDQETQYF	TGCGCCAGCAGTCATCAGGACATTGACCAAGAGACCCAGTACTTC
TRBJ1-2	TRBV15	few	TRBD1	CATSSRRTGEGYTF	TGTGCCACCAGCAGCCGCCGGACAGGAGAAGGCTACACCTTC
TRBJ1-1	TRBV2	-	-	CASSRTDGRGTEAFF	TGTGCCAGCAGTCGGACGGATGGCCGTGGCACTGAAGCTTTCTTT
TRBJ2-6	TRBV20-1	-	-	CSARDLSGIYSGANVLTF	TGCAGTGCTAGAGACTTGAGCGGCATTTACTCTGGGGCCAACGTCCTGACTTTC
TRBJ2-6	TRBV7-3	few	-	CASSSQFLTSGANVLTF	TGTGCCAGCAGCTCCCAGTTCCTGACCTCTGGGGCCAACGTCCTGACTTTC
TRBJ1-1	TRBV7-9	many	-	CASSLVGSGTEAFF	TGTGCCAGCAGCTTAGTGGGGTCCGGGACTGAAGCTTTCTTT
TRBJ2-1	TRBV11-3	few	-	CASSSQSTAANNEQFF	TGTGCCAGCAGCTCCCAATCGACAGCGGCTAATAATGAGCAGTTCTTC
TRBJ1-5	TRBV28	-	-	CASTTTSGSNQPQHF	TGTGCCAGCACCACTACGTCCGGTAGCAATCAGCCCCAGCATTTT
TRBJ2-7	TRBV6-5	many	-	CASSRDSFSYEQYF	TGTGCCAGCAGCCGGGACTCCTTCTCCTACGAGCAGTACTTC
TRBJ2-2	TRBV9	many	-	CASRGVAGELFF	TGTGCCAGCAGGGGGGTGGCCGGGGAGCTGTTTTTT
TRBJ2-7	TRBV5-5	-	TRBD1	CASSRVTGVGDEQYF	TGTGCCAGCAGCCGAGTTACAGGGGTAGGTGACGAGCAGTACTTC
TRBJ1-2	TRBV11-2	medium-sized	-	CASSPTGRGNIYGYTF	TGTGCCAGCAGCCCCACGGGGCGGGGGAATATCTATGGCTACACCTTC
TRBJ2-3	TRBV7-6	few	-	CASSLAGVSGYTDTQYF	TGTGCCAGCAGCTTAGCGGGGGTTAGTGGTTACACAGATACGCAGTATTTT
TRBJ2-7	TRBV28	many	-	CAISRATYEQYF	TGTGCCATCTCGAGGGCCACCTACGAGCAGTACTTC
TRBJ2-7	TRBV12-3/TRBV12-4	few	-	CASTRGGRYEQYF	TGTGCCAGCACCCGAGGGGGTCGCTACGAGCAGTACTTC
TRBJ2-7	TRBV28	few	TRBD1	CASSPRQGEQYF	TGTGCCAGCAGTCCCAGACAGGGCGAGCAGTACTTC
TRBJ2-2	TRBV7-6	-	TRBD1	CASSSQGAPGELFF	TGTGCCAGCAGCTCACAGGGGGCACCCGGGGAGCTGTTTTTT
TRBJ2-2	TRBV7-6	-	-	CASSLFWTANTGELFF	TGTGCCAGCAGCTTATTTTGGACAGCGAACACCGGGGAGCTGTTTTTT
TRBJ2-3	TRBV7-2	many	-	CASTRWGGTDTQYF	TGTGCCAGCACCCGCTGGGGGGGCACAGATACGCAGTATTTT
TRBJ2-7	TRBV28	-	-	CASSLYPYEQYF	TGTGCCAGCAGTTTATACCCCTACGAGCAGTACTTC
TRBJ1-5	TRBV12-3/TRBV12-4	few	-	CASSDGRLNQPQHF	TGTGCCAGCAGTGATGGACGGCTCAATCAGCCCCAGCATTTT
TRBJ2-1	TRBV11-2	few	-	CASSRTGNEQFF	TGTGCCAGCAGCCGTACAGGGAATGAGCAGTTCTTC
TRBJ2-1	TRBV5-1	few	TRBD2	CASSLVALAEYNEQFF	TGCGCCAGCAGCTTGGTTGCGCTAGCGGAGTACAATGAGCAGTTCTTC
TRBJ1-2	TRBV7-6	many	-	CASSLGWQGGNYGYTF	TGTGCCAGCAGCTTAGGATGGCAGGGTGGGAACTATGGCTACACCTTC
TRBJ2-6	TRBV6-6	-	-	CATRAGRGRAAAGANVLTF	TGTGCCACCCGAGCCGGGCGGGGCAGGGCTGCGGCTGGGGCCAACGTCCTGACTTTC
TRBJ2-7	TRBV7-2	few	TRBD1	CASSSFMGQGRDEQYF	TGTGCCAGCAGCTCTTTCATGGGACAGGGGAGGGACGAGCAGTACTTC
TRBJ2-4	TRBV12-3/TRBV12-4	few	-	CASSLRVLDIQYF	TGTGCCAGCAGTTTACGGGTTTTGGACATTCAGTACTTC
TRBJ2-3	TRBV9	few	-	CASSVAIYRGTQYF	TGTGCCAGCAGCGTCGCCATATATCGAGGTACGCAGTATTTT
TRBJ2-5	TRBV29-1	many	-	CSVALLGGSGTQYF	TGCAGCGTTGCCCTACTTGGAGGATCCGGGACCCAGTACTTC
TRBJ2-7	TRBV20-1	-	TRBD1	CSAPDRISSYEQYF	TGCAGTGCACCGGACAGGATCAGCTCCTACGAGCAGTACTTC
TRBJ2-2	TRBV12-3/TRBV12-4	many	-	CASSFTGELFF	TGTGCCAGCAGTTTTACTGGGGAGCTGTTTTTT
TRBJ2-3	TRBV6-5	-	TRBD2	CASSYSYLAGTDTQYF	TGTGCCAGCAGTTACTCGTATCTAGCGGGGACAGATACGCAGTATTTT
TRBJ2-3	TRBV10-2	-	TRBD2	CASKGLAGSRPRPDTQYF	TGCGCCAGCAAGGGACTAGCGGGGTCTCGCCCTAGGCCAGATACGCAGTATTTT
TRBJ2-3	TRBV4-2	many	-	CASSHEIEGRADTQYF	TGTGCCAGCAGCCATGAAATAGAGGGCCGGGCAGATACGCAGTATTTT